There are many counts of the clone carrying this T cell receptor beta chain. The data belong to a study of T-cell memory formation after mild COVID-19. Each CDR3 protein is one row after TCRdb ran MiXCR on the 5' RACE reads. The table shows around 110,000 distinct CDR3 sequences, with under 15% occurring only once. This CDR3 contains 15 residues. With 5 bases clipped from V and 7 bases from J, the junction kept 9 bases outside the gene matches. Germline CDR1 is SEHNR and CDR2 is FQNEAQ (reference sequence). This sequence was found in a young man who had mild COVID-19 (a few samples of this study predate the infection). Cell type and time point are not known. Sample: PBMCs or a T cell subset sorted from them (not recorded which). The chain uses TRBV7-9 and TRBJ1-2; 11 nucleotides align to TRBD1. CDR3 sequence: CASSPSGQGASGYTF. CDR3 in DNA: TGTGCCAGCAGCCCAAGTGGACAGGGGGCGAGTGGCTACACCTTC.